This is a list of T cell receptor beta chains from one sample in a study of blood T cell repertoires in COVID-19. Generated by immunoSEQ multiplex PCR, the TCRdb table keeps only in-frame clones and is missing some. Of roughly 390,000 clones in the sample, about 85% were seen once. What was sequenced was peripheral blood. The receptor set was obtained from a woman aged 18-29 years with acute or convalescent COVID-19. Each CDR3 is given without its conserved first and last residue. The order of the fields is clone size, V gene, J gene, CDR3 protein. A clone size is listed for some rows: how often the clone was seen (once, few, many), or a class if it is expanded.

>-|TRBV4-1|TRBJ2-3
ASSQDGATGDTQY
>-|TRBV24-1|TRBJ2-5
ATSVPYGNQETQY
>-|TRBV2|TRBJ2-7
ASSEKVGGAYEQY
>-|TRBV18|TRBJ1-2
ASSPPGTGTYGYT
>-|TRBV5-5|TRBJ2-7
ASSLVVDEQY
>-|TRBV6-2/TRBV6-3|TRBJ1-1
ASSFGTGGAAF
>-|TRBV7-9|TRBJ2-1
ASSRDSRRDNEQF
>-|TRBV11-2|TRBJ2-6
ASSYRDRAGANVLT
>-|TRBV19|TRBJ2-2
ASSISLPEVTGELF
>-|TRBV2|TRBJ1-4
ASSGQTAFNEKLF
>-|TRBV2|TRBJ1-6
AKGGTDNSPLH
>-|TRBV24-1|TRBJ2-7
ATSDLELAGGFYEQY
>once|TRBV6-5|TRBJ1-2
ASSRTGTGVGYT
>-|TRBV28|TRBJ2-1
ASSVQGGGYNEQF
>-|TRBV5-6|TRBJ2-5
ASSLRLAGQETQY
>-|TRBV2|TRBJ1-1
ASSDVVPGGFFQAF
>-|TRBV5-1|TRBJ2-4
ASSSNLAKNIQY
>many|TRBV6-6|TRBJ1-3
ASSLDGAFSGNTIY
>-|TRBV5-6|TRBJ2-1
ASSLNRYNEQF
>few|TRBV6-5|TRBJ2-1
ASSLGAYNEQF
>-|TRBV7-6|TRBJ2-7
ASSFSSQGEQY
>-|TRBV6-5|TRBJ2-1
ASSYSEGMQKNEQF
>-|TRBV2|TRBJ2-7
ASSDGSSYEQY
>-|TRBV27|TRBJ2-1
ASSRTAGGINEQF
>once|TRBV27|TRBJ1-3
ATGRAGKGNTIY
>-|TRBV3-1/TRBV3-2|TRBJ2-1
ASSDDTSPEQF
>few|TRBV19|TRBJ1-5
ASSSQGAGQPQH
>few|TRBV7-6|TRBJ2-7
ASSLEGEVESYEQY
>-|TRBV5-6|TRBJ2-7
ASSLGREQY